This record concerns one TCR beta chain sequence. The target antigen is unknown. Blood sampling was done at baseline, cycle 4 day 1, and cycle 7 day 1. Generated by immunoSEQ multiplex PCR, the TCRdb table keeps only in-frame clones and is missing some. The repertoire holds 65,000 to 80,000 clones, with over 85% as singletons. The sample is drawn from a study of OX40 agonist ivuxolimab in advanced cancers. The overall study: Ivuxolimab was delivered to patients intravenously every 2 weeks at doses spanning 0.01 to 10 mg/kg. Those treated in dose escalation had hepatocellular carcinoma, melanoma, renal cell cancer or head and neck cancer.

CDR3 length equals 13 residues. The germline V and J ends were trimmed by 4 bases and 4 bases, with 10 bases remaining between them. Per germline, CDR1 SGHDN and CDR2 FVKESK. General observations from the study: Low clonal expansion, among the lowest seen, marked partial responders at 0.1-3.0 mg/kg.

The clonotype originates from an adult with an advanced solid tumor such as melanoma, head and neck, liver or kidney cancer. The source was CD4+ or CD8+ T cells sorted from blood, collected in a trial of the OX40 agonist ivuxolimab. V gene TRBV14 combines with J gene TRBJ1-1; the D is unclear. For the CDR3, the DNA is TGTGCCAGCAGCCTTGCAGGAACCACTGAAGCTTTCTTT. Its protein product is CASSLAGTTEAFF.